This TCR beta chain appears in the sequencing data of a study of long-term antiretroviral therapy in people with HIV. Overall study findings and caveats: Clonotypes expanded prior to ART showed repertoire dominance at all sampled time points.

The germline V gene has CDR1 SGHRS and CDR2 YFSETQ. V was clipped by 2 bases and J by 1 base, with 10 bases between them. This CDR3 is 15 amino acids long. Concerning this clone itself: Its antigen is unidentified.

Version v3.0 of the immunoSEQ assay ran at survey level. TCRdb's table, derived via immunoSEQ multiplex PCR, lists solely in-frame clones and lacks some. The data contain under 25,000 clones, 70% to 90% of them singletons. V is TRBV5-1 and J is TRBJ2-1; TRBD1 might be the D (6 bases). This receptor was identified in a man aged 60 to 75 with HIV. This specimen was unsorted PBMCs, taken 0.6 years after starting antiretroviral therapy. Here the CDR3 DNA reads TGCGCCAGCAGCTTACCCACAGGGTCCTACAATGAGCAGTTCTTC. Its protein is CASSLPTGSYNEQFF.